Below are 27 T cell receptor beta chains sequenced from a single sample in a study of Graves' ophthalmopathy and Graves' hyperthyroidism. RNA transcripts were the template, and TCR beta CDR3 regions were amplified from them. Second-round multiplex PCR followed a first-round RT-PCR using HTBI primers. TCRdb processed the multiplex PCR reads anew with MiXCR; each CDR3 protein has one entry. The sample lists about 390,000 distinct CDR3 sequences, roughly 14% seen once, with about 7.3% in the top ten. The sequenced sample was peripheral blood. The receptors shown here come from a young woman with stable Graves' hyperthyroidism.

Regarding this clonotype: Its ends do not fully match the called genes, so a read error is possible. The V call is TRBV13, the J call TRBJ2-7; D tentatively reads TRBD1 or TRBD2 (5 bases each). The germline V gene encodes CDR1 PRHDT and CDR2 FYEKMQ (reference sequence). The CDR3 totals 14 residues. The CDR3 DNA follows: TGTGCCAGCAGCTCGGGACCCTCCCTCTACAAGCAGTACTTC. Protein product: CASSSGPSLYKQYF. Full variable domain (missing parts from reference TRBV13 and TRBJ2-7): AAGVIQSPRHLIKEKRETATLKCYPIPRHDTVYWYQQGPGQDPQFLISFYEKMQSDKGSIPDRFSAQQFSDYHSELNMSSLELGDSALYFCASSSGPSLYKQYFGPGTRLTVT.

At least ten counts were recorded for this clonotype. J is TRBJ1-1 and V is TRBV2; TRBD1 matches 8 bases. J gave up 5 bases and V 5 bases, and 7 bases lay outside the gene matches. CDR1 and CDR2 from the germline V gene are SNHLY and FYNNEI. The CDR3 is made up of 14 amino acids. CDR3 protein: CASSTQRQGTEAFF. The DNA for the CDR3 is TGTGCCAGCAGTACGCAAAGACAGGGGACTGAAGCTTTCTTT.

The sample holds one count of this clonotype. The CDR3, as DNA: TGTGCCAGCAGTGAAGCTGGCAGGGGGGTTGCCACTGAAGCTTTCTTT. Protein: CASSEAGRGVATEAFF. The chain couples TRBV6-1 to TRBJ1-1, with 7 bases identical to TRBD1. The CDR3 sequence is 16 residues long. Germline V gene sequence: CDR1 MNHNS, CDR2 SASEGT. The junction had 8 bases not matched to a gene; V was cut back by 0 bases and J by 4 bases.

The CDR3 bases are TGCGCCAGCAGCTACGATTACCCGGACAAGACCTATGGCTACACCTTC. It encodes CASSYDYPDKTYGYTF. The chain uses TRBV5-1 and TRBJ1-2; perhaps TRBD1 as D (5 bases). This CDR3 region has 16 residues. The V and J ends lost 3 bases and 4 bases respectively, with 19 bases between them. CDR1 and CDR2 from the germline V gene are SGHRS and YFSETQ.

This clonotype was seen ten or more times. The rearrangement links TRBV12-3 or TRBV12-4 to TRBJ1-2, with D perhaps TRBD1 (5 bases). The V gene lost 10 bases and the J gene lost 7 bases, with 19 bases spanning the gap. This CDR3 is 13 amino acids long. The CDR3 region has the DNA TGTGCCAACTCGCCGGGGGAGATCGCTGGCTACACCTTC. Its translation is CANSPGEIAGYTF.

This clonotype showed up many times. The J gene is TRBJ2-7, the V gene TRBV29-1; TRBD1 aligns across 7 bases. After removal of 7 bases from V and 8 bases from J, the junction contained 11 bases not matched to a gene. Germline V gene lookup returns CDR1 SQVTM and CDR2 ANQGSEA. The CDR3 contains 12 residues. The CDR3: CSAQTGPDKQYF. In nucleotides, the CDR3 is TGCAGCGCCCAGACAGGGCCGGACAAGCAGTACTTC.

This clonotype was seen ten or more times. This chain uses TRBV27 with TRBJ2-4; either TRBD1 or TRBD2 may fit D (5 bases each). V gave up 0 bases and J gave up 1 base, with 7 bases separating them. The CDR3 runs 15 residues. CDR1 is MNHEY, CDR2 SMNVEV, per germline (reference sequence). The CDR3 sequence: CASSLSGVAKNIQYF. The CDR3 nucleotides read TGTGCCAGCAGTTTATCGGGGGTGGCCAAAAACATTCAGTACTTC.

Many counts were recorded for this clonotype. This chain links TRBV29-1 with TRBJ2-7, with 8 bases fitting TRBD2. The V and J ends lost 3 bases and 0 bases, in that order; junction bases with no gene match: 7. The CDR3 is made up of 15 amino acids. Germline-derived CDR1 and CDR2 are SQVTM and ANQGSEA. This CDR3 is CSVDEAGGPSYEQYF. The CDR3 nucleotides are TGCAGCGTTGATGAGGCGGGAGGTCCCTCCTACGAGCAGTACTTC.

This clonotype was observed at least ten times. The chain is built from TRBV24-1 and TRBJ2-7; weak D call: TRBD2 (5 bases). V was cut by 4 bases and J by 1 base, with 13 bases left in between. CDR1 and CDR2 from the germline V gene are KGHDR and SFDVKD. The CDR3 has 15 amino acids. For the CDR3, the DNA is TGTGCCACCAGTGACCTGGACTGGCAGTCCTACGAGCAGTACTTC. Translation gives CATSDLDWQSYEQYF.

This clonotype appeared many times. With a much larger clone just one base away, this may be a read error. The chain couples TRBV29-1 to TRBJ2-5; D not resolved. Germline V gene lookup returns CDR1 SQVTM and CDR2 ANQGSEA. Deletions cut 6 bases from V and 3 bases from J, with 8 bases between. The CDR3 runs to 11 residues. In nucleotides, the CDR3 is TGCAGCGTAGAGAGGAAAGAGACCCAGTACTTC. Its translation is CSVERKETQYF.

At least ten counts were recorded for this clonotype. J is TRBJ1-1 and V is TRBV19, with TRBD1 identical over 7 bases. CDR3 length: 15 amino acids. The ends lost 3 bases at V and 6 bases at J; junction bases unmatched: 10. Per germline, CDR1 LNHDA and CDR2 SQIVND (reference sequence). The CDR3 DNA reads as TGTGCCAGTAGTATCGGGAGGGGGCGGCCAGCTGAAGCTTTCTTT. It translates to CASSIGRGRPAEAFF.

This clonotype was detected ten times or more. The V call is TRBV12-3 or TRBV12-4, the J call TRBJ1-1; D ambiguous. The CDR3 covers 16 residues. The V end lost 6 bases, the J end lost 0 bases, and 17 bases lay between the germline ends. The DNA of the CDR3 is TGTGCCAGCAGCCAAAGGGCGAGACATATGAACACTGAAGCTTTCTTT. As protein: CASSQRARHMNTEAFF.

The chain employs TRBV7-2 and TRBJ2-7, with D possibly matching TRBD1 (5 bases). This CDR3 contains 14 residues. Germline loops: CDR1 SGHTA, CDR2 FQGNSA. V dropped 2 bases and J dropped 5 bases, with 13 bases sitting between them. The CDR3 DNA is TGTGCCAGCAGCTTATATCCAGGGATGCACGAGCAGTACTTC. The encoded protein is CASSLYPGMHEQYF. The full variable domain, completed using reference TRBV7-2 and TRBJ2-7, is GAGVSQSPSNKVTEKGKDVELRCDPISGHTALYWYRQSLGQGLEFLIYFQGNSAPDKSGLPSDRFSAERTGGSVSTLTIQRTQQEDSAVYLCASSLYPGMHEQYFGPGTRLTVT.

The table lists this clonotype with many counts. V is TRBV12-3 or TRBV12-4 and J is TRBJ1-5; D may be TRBD1 (5 bases). Deletions cut 8 bases from V and 1 base from J, with 18 bases between. This CDR3 region has 16 residues. The CDR3 loop reads CASSIRQSSSNQPQHF. The CDR3 bases are TGTGCCAGCTCAATTAGACAGTCCTCGAGCAATCAGCCCCAGCATTTT.

V and J are TRBV29-1 and TRBJ2-5; 11 nucleotides line up with TRBD2. Trimming cost V 4 bases and J 5 bases; bases outside gene matches: 3. There are 13 residues in the CDR3. Germline CDR1 reads SQVTM; CDR2 reads ANQGSEA. The DNA for the CDR3 is TGCAGCGTTGGACTAGCGGGAATTGAGACCCAGTACTTC. Translation gives CSVGLAGIETQYF.

For this clonotype: The junction departs from germline at one end; a sequencing error may be responsible. The rearrangement links TRBV6-5 to TRBJ1-1; D ambiguous. CDR3 length: 13 amino acids. Looked up from germline, CDR1 is MNHEY and CDR2 is SVGAGI. The CDR3 loop is CASSYSWNTEACF. The CDR3 nucleotides read TGTGCCAGCAGTTACTCCTGGAACACTGAAGCTTGCTTT.

This clonotype was seen many times. The rearrangement links TRBV6-2 or TRBV6-3 to TRBJ2-2; D may be TRBD2 (5 bases). CDR3 length equals 13 residues. Per germline, CDR1 MNHEY and CDR2 SVGEGT. Trimming removed 6 bases at V and 5 bases at J, with 10 bases between. The CDR3 loop is CASSSSGTGELFF. The CDR3 DNA follows: TGTGCCAGCAGCTCCTCGGGGACCGGGGAGCTGTTTTTT.

This clonotype has a count of ten or more. This chain joins TRBV20-1 and TRBJ1-3; no clear D gene. V lost 0 bases and J 0 bases, leaving 9 bases between the germline ends. The germline V gene encodes CDR1 DFQATT and CDR2 SNEGSKA (reference sequence). The CDR3 extends over 15 amino acids. CDR3 in DNA: TGCAGTGCTAGAGATCAAGTGATCTCTGGAAACACCATATATTTT. It is translated as CSARDQVISGNTIYF.

This clonotype has a single count. This may be a read error, as it is one base from a much larger clone. This sequence joins TRBV7-2 and TRBJ1-6; weak D call: TRBD1 (5 bases). The V end lost 0 bases, the J end lost 6 bases, and 12 bases lay between the germline ends. The CDR3 has 16 amino acids. Per germline, CDR1 SGHTA and CDR2 FQGNSA. CDR3 protein: CASSLAWTKSNSPLHF. Here the CDR3 DNA reads TGTGCCAGCAGCTTAGCGTGGACAAAAAGTAATTCACCCCTCCACTTT.

This clonotype appeared many times. The chain employs TRBV20-1 and TRBJ2-5, with no clear D. The CDR3 contains 14 residues. CDR1 DFQATT and CDR2 SNEGSKA come from the germline V gene (reference sequence). Trimming left V 1 base short and J 5 bases short, with 14 bases between. CDR3 loop: CSARALDRRETQYF. The CDR3 DNA is TGCAGTGCTAGAGCCCTGGACCGACGGGAGACCCAGTACTTC.

This clonotype was found many times. The chain's CDR3 is CASSLDGTNTGELFF. The CDR3 region has the DNA TGCGCCAGCAGCTTGGACGGCACTAACACCGGGGAGCTGTTTTTT. The chain links TRBV5-1 to TRBJ2-2; D unclear. From germline, CDR1 is SGHRS and CDR2 YFSETQ. The CDR3 consists of 15 residues. V was pared by 0 bases and J by 2 bases, with 8 bases between.

This clonotype occurred many times. This sequence joins TRBV7-9 and TRBJ1-5, with D perhaps matching TRBD1 (6 bases). The V end lost 6 bases, the J end lost 0 bases, and 12 bases lay between the germline ends. Germline values: CDR1 SEHNR, CDR2 FQNEAQ (reference sequence). This CDR3 spans 15 amino acids. The CDR3 is CASRRSGDSNQPQHF. CDR3 coding DNA: TGTGCCAGCAGACGATCAGGGGATAGCAATCAGCCCCAGCATTTT.

This clonotype has at least ten counts. This chain uses TRBV18 with TRBJ1-6, with a possible D match to TRBD1 (5 bases). V lost 1 base and J 10 bases, leaving 14 bases between the germline ends. The germline V gene encodes CDR1 KGHSH and CDR2 LQKENI. This CDR3 comprises 15 residues. In DNA form, the CDR3 reads TGTGCCAGCTCACCACGTGAAAGGGGTGTATCACCCCTCCACTTT. Protein product: CASSPRERGVSPLHF.

V is TRBV19 and J is TRBJ1-6, with D perhaps TRBD1 (5 bases). CDR3 length equals 18 residues. Germline V gives CDR1 LNHDA, CDR2 SQIVND (reference sequence). The ends were cut back, 5 bases at V and 2 bases at J, with 19 bases in the middle. In DNA, the CDR3 is TGTGCCAGTAGTCCCCAGGGATCCCGAAGCCCCTATAATTCACCCCTCCACTTT. It encodes CASSPQGSRSPYNSPLHF.

This clonotype was detected many times. J is TRBJ1-1 and V is TRBV12-3 or TRBV12-4; TRBD1 is a possible D gene (5 bases). The CDR3 runs to 15 residues. Trimming took off 5 bases at V and 0 bases at J, with 13 bases between the two ends. DNA of the CDR3: TGTGCCAGCAGTGGGACCGTTGGGTTGAACACTGAAGCTTTCTTT. This translates into CASSGTVGLNTEAFF.

This clonotype occurred many times. This chain joins TRBV9 and TRBJ2-7, with D hard to call. The CDR3 contains 10 residues. Germline CDR1 reads SGDLS; CDR2 reads YYNGEE. The germline V and J ends were trimmed by 3 bases and 2 bases, with 0 bases remaining between them. The CDR3 coding sequence is TGTGCCAGCAGCGCCTACGAGCAGTACTTC. Its protein product is CASSAYEQYF.

This clonotype was detected many times. This chain joins TRBV7-8 and TRBJ2-5, with 9 bases aligning to TRBD1. Germline V gives CDR1 SGHVS, CDR2 FQNEAQ. Germline trimming cut 7 bases from V and 2 bases from J; bases unmatched to any gene: 5. The length of the CDR3 is 14 residues. The CDR3 DNA sequence: TGTGCCAGCACCCGCGACAGGGGGCAAGAGACCCAGTACTTC. It specifies CASTRDRGQETQYF.